Shown below are 19 T cell receptor beta chains from a single sample sequenced in a study of graft-versus-host responses after intestinal transplantation. Labeling with CFSE marked 200,000 or so responder cells, which were plated with 200,000 or so irradiated, violet-dye-labeled stimulator cells. Using immunoSEQ multiplex PCR, the repertoire was profiled, and TCRdb retains in-frame clones only, with some absent. The sample holds around 21,000 clones; less than 40% are singletons and the top ten take over 7.5%. The source was alloreactive CD8+ T cells from a mixed lymphocyte reaction culture, collected before intestinal transplant. This sample's subset: CFSE-low proliferating T cells sorted from approximately 6-day pre-transplant mixed lymphocyte reaction (GvH or HvG direction). All receptors derive from a human patient who received an intestinal transplant.

This clone was counted a few times. A read error may explain this, as a much larger clone is one base away. This chain connects TRBV4-2 to TRBJ2-7, with D perhaps matching TRBD1 (5 bases). Trimming stripped 1 base from V and 4 bases from J, with 11 bases between. Germline V gene sequence: CDR1 LGHNA, CDR2 YNFKEQ. The CDR3 has 14 amino acids. The CDR3 DNA is TGTGCCAGCAGCCAAGCGACAGAGTCTTACGAGCAGTACTTC. Translation: CASSQATESYEQYF.

The rearrangement uses TRBV4-2 and TRBJ1-6; 7 bases match TRBD1. This CDR3 has 16 residues. Per the germline V gene, CDR1 is LGHNA and CDR2 is YNFKEQ. V shed 4 bases and J 7 bases; nucleotides not matched to a gene: 10. The CDR3 sequence: CASSPTPGTENSPLHF. Here the CDR3 DNA reads TGTGCCAGCAGCCCCACTCCCGGGACAGAGAATTCACCCCTCCACTTT.

The chain links TRBV7-6 to TRBJ1-1; 9 bases match TRBD1. V lost 2 bases to trimming and J lost 7 bases; unmatched junction nucleotides: 5. The CDR3 contains 14 residues. Germline V lookup: CDR1 SGHVS, CDR2 FNYEAQ. The CDR3 is CASSLQGQGNEAFF. The CDR3 DNA is TGTGCCAGCAGCTTACAGGGACAGGGCAATGAAGCTTTCTTT.

This clone was counted between two and nine times. V is TRBV7-9 and J is TRBJ1-2, with 7 bases aligning to TRBD1. J lost 6 bases, V lost 5 bases, and 15 bases had no gene match. CDR3 length: 16 residues. The germline gives CDR1 SEHNR, CDR2 FQNEAQ (reference sequence). As DNA, the CDR3 is TGTGCCAGCAGCCAATTTACGGGACAGAAGAACGATGGCTACACCTTC. Its protein product is CASSQFTGQKNDGYTF. Drawing the rest from reference TRBV7-9 and TRBJ1-2, the complete variable domain is DTGVSQNPRHKITKRGQNVTFRCDPISEHNRLYWYRQTLGQGPEFLTYFQNEAQLEKSRLLSDRFSAERPKGSFSTLEIQRTEQGDSAMYLCASSQFTGQKNDGYTFGSGTRLTVV.

This clone was counted a few times. The V call is TRBV7-5, the J call TRBJ2-1; the listed D gene, TRBD1, was not tested against the DNA. TRBV7-5 is an annotated pseudogene. The CDR3 covers 11 residues. CDR3 residues: CASSFINEQFF. The CDR3 nucleotides read TGTGCCAGCAGCTTCATCAATGAGCAGTTCTTC.

This clone has a handful of counts. The CDR3 DNA sequence: TGTGCCAGTAGCCCGGGGGCCGCCTACGAGCAGTACTTC. Translated: CASSPGAAYEQYF. The rearrangement joins TRBV19 to TRBJ2-7; possibly TRBD1 or TRBD2 for D (6 bases each). CDR3 length equals 13 residues. The V gene's germline CDR1 is LNHDA and CDR2 SQIVND (reference sequence). Between the trimmed V and J ends, which lost 6 bases and 2 bases, there was a span of 11 bases.

This chain links TRBV7-6 with TRBJ1-2; D uncertain. Trimming left V 6 bases short and J 2 bases short, with 10 bases between. This CDR3 spans 13 amino acids. Germline CDR1 reads SGHVS; CDR2 reads FNYEAQ. CDR3 residues: CASSPPDNYGYTF. The DNA for the CDR3 is TGTGCCAGCAGTCCCCCTGACAACTATGGCTACACCTTC.

J is TRBJ1-1 and V is TRBV18, with D possibly being TRBD1 (5 bases). From germline, CDR1 is KGHSH and CDR2 LQKENI. CDR3 length: 14 residues. Trimming took 6 bases from V and 3 from J, leaving 14 bases between them. The CDR3 DNA is TGTGCCAGCTCCCCAGGGCCGGGGGACACTGAAGCTTTCTTT. Its translation is CASSPGPGDTEAFF.

This clone was observed a few times. The chain combines TRBV6-8 with TRBJ1-6; 7 bases fit TRBD1. V was pared by 6 bases and J by 9 bases, with 5 bases of the junction left unmatched. Germline assignment: CDR1 MNHGY and CDR2 SAAAGT. The CDR3 spans 13 residues. The CDR3 reads CASSVGGRSPLHF. In DNA form, the CDR3 reads TGTGCCAGCAGCGTAGGGGGCCGTTCACCCCTCCACTTT.

This clone was picked up a small number of times. This chain joins TRBV5-4 and TRBJ2-3; D could derive from TRBD1 or TRBD2 (5 bases each). The V end lost 4 bases, the J end lost 1 base, and 13 bases lay between the germline ends. The germline gives CDR1 SGHNT, CDR2 YYREEE (reference sequence). The CDR3 spans 15 residues. The CDR3 nucleotides read TGTGCCAGCAGCCACATGGGGGTTGGCACAGATACGCAGTATTTT. Its translation is CASSHMGVGTDTQYF.

The V gene is TRBV4-1, the J gene TRBJ2-1; D uncertain. This CDR3 spans 13 amino acids. V lost 1 base and J 6 bases, leaving 7 bases between the germline ends. CDR1 is MGHRA and CDR2 is YSYEKL in the germline V gene. The CDR3 nucleotides read TGCGCCAGCAGCCAAGGGTCGAGCAATGAGCAGTTCTTC. Its translation: CASSQGSSNEQFF.

The chain employs TRBV7-6 and TRBJ1-1; D gene ambiguous. This CDR3 spans 13 amino acids. Per germline, CDR1 SGHVS and CDR2 FNYEAQ. Trimming pared 3 bases from V and 5 bases from J, leaving 10 bases between. CDR3 DNA sequence: TGTGCCAGCAGCTTTTGGGTGGGGACTGAAGCTTTCTTT. Encoded protein: CASSFWVGTEAFF.

A remark on this clone: This could be a read error, since a much larger clone is one nucleotide away. The chain recombines TRBV6-1 with TRBJ1-2; D not resolved. The ends were cut back, 3 bases at V and 6 bases at J, with 11 bases in the middle. The CDR3 runs to 13 residues. The germline gives CDR1 MNHNS, CDR2 SASEGT. This CDR3 is CASSEDHLHGYTF. Here the CDR3 DNA reads TGTGCCAGCAGTGAGGACCATCTCCATGGCTACACCTTC.

The chain carries TRBV2 and TRBJ2-1; no reliable D call. The V end lost 1 base, the J end lost 9 bases, and 22 bases lay between the germline ends. The CDR3 runs to 17 residues. Looked up from germline, CDR1 is SNHLY and CDR2 is FYNNEI. In DNA form, the CDR3 reads TGTGCCAGCAGTGAAGTGGGTTTCAACAACCCGGGTAGTGAGCAGTTCTTC. Its protein product is CASSEVGFNNPGSEQFF.

The V and J genes are TRBV27 and TRBJ2-3, with a tentative D call TRBD2 (5 bases). Trimming took off 3 bases at V and 6 bases at J, with 7 bases between the two ends. Germline CDR1 reads MNHEY; CDR2 reads SMNVEV (reference sequence). The CDR3 totals 12 residues. CDR3 nucleotides: TGTGCCAGCAGTTTTCGCGGGGATACGCAGTATTTT. Its translation: CASSFRGDTQYF.

The chain has TRBV7-3 and TRBJ2-1; 9 bases align to TRBD1. The germline CDR1 and CDR2 sequences are SGHTA and FQGTGA. V shed 4 bases, J shed 4 bases, and the junction held 8 bases outside the gene matches. The length of the CDR3 is 16 residues. CDR3 sequence reads: CASSSNRDRVYNEQFF. In nucleotides, the CDR3 is TGTGCCAGCAGCTCAAACCGGGACAGGGTTTACAATGAGCAGTTCTTC.

The chain is built from TRBV7-3 and TRBJ2-7, with 8 bases lining up with TRBD2. This CDR3 is 15 amino acids long. Germline V gene sequence: CDR1 SGHTA, CDR2 FQGTGA. V shed 5 bases and J 6 bases; nucleotides not matched to a gene: 12. CDR3 loop: CASSHGQRELGEQYF. In DNA form, the CDR3 reads TGTGCCAGCAGCCATGGCCAGCGGGAGCTTGGCGAGCAGTACTTC.

The chain joins TRBV18 to TRBJ1-1; no clear D. The CDR3 spans 13 residues. The germline V gene has CDR1 KGHSH and CDR2 LQKENI. V lost 1 base, J lost 2 bases, and 5 bases lay in between. CDR3: CASSPQLNTEAFF. CDR3 nucleotide sequence: TGTGCCAGCTCACCACAGTTAAACACTGAAGCTTTCTTT.

By sample fraction, this clone is medium-sized. The chain has TRBV5-4 and TRBJ2-7, with a possible D match to TRBD2 (6 bases). Deletions cut 8 bases from V and 5 bases from J, with 14 bases between. CDR1 is SGHNT, CDR2 YYREEE, per germline (reference sequence). The CDR3 consists of 12 residues. CDR3 DNA sequence: TGTGCCAGTTCTAGCGATGTAAACGAGCAGTACTTC. Amino acid sequence: CASSSDVNEQYF.